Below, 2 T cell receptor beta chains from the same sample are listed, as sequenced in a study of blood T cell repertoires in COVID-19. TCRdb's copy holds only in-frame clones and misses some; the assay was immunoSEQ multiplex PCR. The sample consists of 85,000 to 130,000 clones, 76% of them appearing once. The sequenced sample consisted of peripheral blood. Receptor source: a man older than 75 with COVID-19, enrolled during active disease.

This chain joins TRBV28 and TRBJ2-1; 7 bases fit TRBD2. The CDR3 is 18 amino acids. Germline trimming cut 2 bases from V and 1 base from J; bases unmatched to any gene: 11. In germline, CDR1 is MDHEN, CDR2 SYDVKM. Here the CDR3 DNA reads TGTGCCAGCAGTTTAATAAGTTTGGGAGGGAGTTCCTACAATGAGCAGTTCTTC. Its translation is CASSLISLGGSSYNEQFF. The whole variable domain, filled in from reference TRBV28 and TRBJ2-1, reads DVKVTQSSRYLVKRTGEKVFLECVQDMDHENMFWYRQDPGLGLRLIYFSYDVKMKEKGDIPEGYSVSREKKERFSLILESASTNQTSMYLCASSLISLGGSSYNEQFFGPGTRLTVL.

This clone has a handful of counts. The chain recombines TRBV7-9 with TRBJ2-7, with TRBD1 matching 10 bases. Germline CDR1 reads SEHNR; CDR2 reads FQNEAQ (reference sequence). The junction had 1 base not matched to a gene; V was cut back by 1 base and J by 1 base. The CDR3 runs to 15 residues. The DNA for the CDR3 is TGTGCCAGCAGCTTAGGGGACAGGGGATCCTACGAGCAGTACTTC. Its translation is CASSLGDRGSYEQYF.